This T cell receptor beta chain was profiled in a study of PD-L1 blockade in urothelial cancer. Study-wide background: Analysis of blood occurred 3 weeks (second dose) and 6 weeks after treatment start.

Measured with immunoSEQ multiplex PCR; TCRdb has only the in-frame clones, and not every one. The sample holds 46,000 or so clones, approximately 86% seen once. This sample's time point: peripheral blood 6 weeks after treatment start. Pretreatment and on-treatment samples were taken, numbering 1 to 8 per patient. V lost 4 bases and J 1 base, leaving 14 bases between the germline ends. Germline loops: CDR1 SGHNT, CDR2 YYREEE (reference sequence). There are 16 residues in the CDR3. This sample comprised PBMCs, obtained around atezolizumab (anti-PD-L1) treatment. The gene calls are TRBV5-4 and TRBJ2-2; possible D gene TRBD1, 5 bases. The clonotype was recovered from a man in his 60s with urothelial cancer. The CDR3 is CASSPRGRENTGELFF. CDR3 coding DNA: TGTGCCAGCAGCCCCCGAGGCAGGGAGAACACCGGGGAGCTGTTTTTT.